This entry concerns a single T cell receptor beta chain. There is no known antigen for this receptor. Base qualities were left out, and no much larger clone turns up one base away. Unstimulated Tregs (CD4+CD25+CD127-), CD4+ non-Tregs (CD4+CD25-), CD4 and CD8 cells were FACS-sorted from thawed PBMCs. Prior to Treg sorting, thawed PBMCs were rested overnight with 200 IU/ml IL-2 at 37 degrees C. Healthy control blood was obtained either as purchased buffy coats or from healthy volunteers. Healthy control blood was processed by Ficoll density gradient to PBMCs and cryopreserved; patient PBMCs were collected before and after transplant. Genomic DNA was extracted from sorted cells with the QIAGEN DNeasy Blood and Tissue Kit for TCRbeta CDR3 sequencing. High-throughput TCRbeta CDR3 sequencing was carried out commercially through immunoSEQ, with PCR amplification with bias correction and internal controls included. Under the source paper's analysis protocol: Unique productive TCRbeta sequences were defined by CDR3 nucleotide sequence where primers matched, otherwise by CDR3 amino acid sequence with Vbeta and Jbeta genes. To correct sorting error, sequences shared between sorted populations at a frequency ratio of 2:1 or less were removed; the rest were assigned to the higher population. A sequence counted as donor-reactive if, in CFSE-low cells, the sequence had a frequency of at least 0.01% and was expanded at least 5-fold compared with unstimulated cells. Repertoire divergence was quantified by Jensen-Shannon divergence using the top 100 TCRbeta sequences ranked by frequency. For samples with multiple sequencing runs, sorting error was corrected separately for each run before the runs were pooled. TCRdb obtained this table from immuneACCESS and retained in-frame rearrangements with V and J assigned. These tables miss some clones; where compared with another copy, unresolved V genes account for less than half of the shortfall, and the remainder is unexplained. The D gene and trimming were derived from the DNA, and the V and J assignments and clone size from that table. The sample table holds 15,000 to 20,000 clones, of which 75% to 85% were seen once. The ten biggest clones cover about 2.5% of the sample.

Based on the germline V gene (reference sequence), the CDR1 and CDR2 sequences are LNHDA and SQIVND. Spanning cysteine to phenylalanine, the CDR3 consists of 15 amino acids. Only the CDR3 DNA stays, 45 bases, in frame from base 1. V loses 2 bases, J loses 5 bases, and the germline ends lie 15 bases apart. This entry comes from a study of Tregs in tolerant kidney transplant recipients (dated by TCRdb to the late 2010s). Describing the broader study: The study used TCRbeta sequencing to identify donor-specific regulatory T cells before combined kidney and bone marrow transplantation, then tracked those cells after transplant. TCRbeta repertoire sequencing was used in a few healthy controls to compare several ways of expanding Tregs specific for an allogeneic donor.

General findings and caveats noted by the study authors: Biological reproducibility was not directly assessed, although technical replication error appeared to be minimal. The most biologically relevant and donor-specific TCRbeta repertoire appeared to be identified by expanding Tregs with activated donor B cells. The study was limited by small patient numbers, and the findings need validation in larger populations and under other immunosuppression protocols.

Sequenced: Tregs from blood. The V gene is TRBV19 and the J gene is TRBJ1-1; confidence is insufficient to name the D gene. This TCR came from a human donor in good health. The sequence in DNA is TGTGCCAGTAGTATATATCGAGGTTCGGGTACTGAAGCTTTCTTT. Its coded protein is CASSIYRGSGTEAFF.